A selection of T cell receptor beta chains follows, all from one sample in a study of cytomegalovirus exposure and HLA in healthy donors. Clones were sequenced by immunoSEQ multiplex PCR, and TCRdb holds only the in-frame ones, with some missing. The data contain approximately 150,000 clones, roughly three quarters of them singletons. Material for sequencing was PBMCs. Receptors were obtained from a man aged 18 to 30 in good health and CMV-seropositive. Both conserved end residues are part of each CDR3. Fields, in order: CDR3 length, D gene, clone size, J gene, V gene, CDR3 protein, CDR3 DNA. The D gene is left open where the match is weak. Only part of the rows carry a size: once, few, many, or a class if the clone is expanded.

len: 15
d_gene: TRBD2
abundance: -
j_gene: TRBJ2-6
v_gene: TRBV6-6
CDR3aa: CASSSQGSGANGLTF
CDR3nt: TGTGCCAGCAGTTCCCAGGGAAGCGGGGCCAACGGCCTGACTTTC

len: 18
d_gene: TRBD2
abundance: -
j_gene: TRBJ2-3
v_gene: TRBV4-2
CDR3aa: CASSQELAGGMGTDTQYF
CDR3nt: TGTGCCAGCAGCCAAGAACTAGCGGGGGGAATGGGGACAGATACGCAGTATTTT

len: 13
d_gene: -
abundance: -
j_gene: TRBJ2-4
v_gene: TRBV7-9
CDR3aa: CSSSLPGTDIQYF
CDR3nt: TGTTCCAGCAGCTTACCGGGAACGGACATTCAGTACTTC

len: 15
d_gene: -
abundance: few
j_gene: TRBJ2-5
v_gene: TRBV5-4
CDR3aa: CASSTPYGGKETQYF
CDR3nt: TGTGCCAGCAGCACGCCCTATGGCGGGAAAGAGACCCAGTACTTC

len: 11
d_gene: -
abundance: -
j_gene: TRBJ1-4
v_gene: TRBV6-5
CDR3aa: CASRTGEKLFF
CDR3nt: TGTGCCAGCAGAACGGGTGAAAAACTGTTTTTT

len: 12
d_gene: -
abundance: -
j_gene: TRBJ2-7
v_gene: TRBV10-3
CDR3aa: CAISADNYEQYF
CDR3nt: TGTGCCATCAGTGCGGACAACTACGAGCAGTACTTC

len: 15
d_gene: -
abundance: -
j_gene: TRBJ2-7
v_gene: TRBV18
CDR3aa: CASSPPVQGPYEQYF
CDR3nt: TGTGCCAGCTCACCACCCGTACAGGGACCGTACGAGCAGTACTTC

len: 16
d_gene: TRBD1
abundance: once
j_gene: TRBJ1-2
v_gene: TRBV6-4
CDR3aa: CASSPGTGDFNYGYTF
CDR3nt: TGTGCCAGCAGCCCTGGGACAGGGGACTTTAACTATGGCTACACCTTC

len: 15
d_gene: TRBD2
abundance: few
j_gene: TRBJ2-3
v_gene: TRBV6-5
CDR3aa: CASSYAGGPPDTQYF
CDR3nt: TGTGCCAGCAGTTACGCGGGAGGGCCCCCAGATACGCAGTATTTT

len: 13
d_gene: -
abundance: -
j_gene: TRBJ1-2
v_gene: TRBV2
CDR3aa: CASSVAVNYGYTF
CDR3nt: TGTGCCAGCAGTGTAGCCGTTAACTATGGCTACACCTTC

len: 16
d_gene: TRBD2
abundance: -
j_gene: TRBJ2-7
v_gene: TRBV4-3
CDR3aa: CASRKHLAGVQYEQYF
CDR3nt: TGCGCCAGCAGAAAACACTTAGCGGGGGTGCAATACGAGCAGTACTTC

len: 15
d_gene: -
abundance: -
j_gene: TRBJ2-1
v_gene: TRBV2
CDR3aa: CASRWAWEPYNEQFF
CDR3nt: TGTGCCAGCAGGTGGGCGTGGGAGCCCTACAATGAGCAGTTCTTC

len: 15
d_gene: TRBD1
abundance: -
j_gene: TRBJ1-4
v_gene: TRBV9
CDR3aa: CASSFRQGTNEKLFF
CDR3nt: TGTGCCAGCAGCTTTAGACAGGGGACTAATGAAAAACTGTTTTTT

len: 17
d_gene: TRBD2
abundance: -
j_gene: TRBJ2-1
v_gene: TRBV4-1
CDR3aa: CASSQVYWTRVANEQFF
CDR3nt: TGCGCCAGCAGCCAAGTGTATTGGACTAGGGTCGCCAATGAGCAGTTCTTC

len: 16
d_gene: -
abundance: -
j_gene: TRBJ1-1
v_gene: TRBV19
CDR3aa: CASHSERGAWVTEAFF
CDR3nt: TGTGCCAGCCACTCCGAACGGGGGGCTTGGGTGACTGAAGCTTTCTTT

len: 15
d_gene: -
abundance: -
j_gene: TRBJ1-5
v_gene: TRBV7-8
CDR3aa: CASLPGAFSNQPQHF
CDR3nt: TGTGCCAGCCTGCCTGGGGCGTTTAGCAATCAGCCCCAGCATTTT

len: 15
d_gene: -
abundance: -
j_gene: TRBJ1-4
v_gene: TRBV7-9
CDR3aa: CASSLNQGLNEKLFF
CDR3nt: TGTGCCAGCAGCTTGAACCAGGGGCTGAACGAAAAACTGTTTTTT

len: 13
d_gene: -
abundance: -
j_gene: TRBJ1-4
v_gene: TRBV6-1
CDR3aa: CASSSDSREKLFF
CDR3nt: TGTGCCAGCAGTTCGGACAGTAGGGAAAAACTGTTTTTT

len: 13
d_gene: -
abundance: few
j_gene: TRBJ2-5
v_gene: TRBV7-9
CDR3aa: CASSLDTQETQYF
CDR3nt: TGTGCCAGCAGCCTGGACACTCAAGAGACCCAGTACTTC

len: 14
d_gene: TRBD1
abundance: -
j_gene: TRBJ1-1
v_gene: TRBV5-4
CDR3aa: CASSSTQTGSSAFF
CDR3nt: TGTGCCAGCAGCTCCACCCAGACAGGGTCGTCAGCTTTCTTT

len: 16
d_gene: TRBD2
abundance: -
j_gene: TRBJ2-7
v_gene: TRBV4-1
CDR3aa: CASSQRLAGGAYEQYF
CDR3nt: TGCGCCAGCAGCCAACGCCTAGCGGGGGGTGCCTACGAGCAGTACTTC

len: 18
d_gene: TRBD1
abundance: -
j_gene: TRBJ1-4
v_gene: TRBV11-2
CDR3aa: CASSPGTGEKVADEKLFF
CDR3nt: TGTGCCAGCAGCCCAGGGACAGGGGAAAAGGTGGCGGATGAAAAACTGTTTTTT

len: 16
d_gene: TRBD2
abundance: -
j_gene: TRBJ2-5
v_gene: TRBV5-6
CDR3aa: CASSLALAGVWETQYF
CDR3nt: TGTGCCAGCAGCTTGGCGCTAGCGGGAGTCTGGGAGACCCAGTACTTC

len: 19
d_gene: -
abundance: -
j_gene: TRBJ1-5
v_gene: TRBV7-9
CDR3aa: CASSLGGFDRSHSNQPQHF
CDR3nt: TGTGCCAGCAGCTTAGGGGGTTTCGACAGATCCCATAGCAATCAGCCCCAGCATTTT